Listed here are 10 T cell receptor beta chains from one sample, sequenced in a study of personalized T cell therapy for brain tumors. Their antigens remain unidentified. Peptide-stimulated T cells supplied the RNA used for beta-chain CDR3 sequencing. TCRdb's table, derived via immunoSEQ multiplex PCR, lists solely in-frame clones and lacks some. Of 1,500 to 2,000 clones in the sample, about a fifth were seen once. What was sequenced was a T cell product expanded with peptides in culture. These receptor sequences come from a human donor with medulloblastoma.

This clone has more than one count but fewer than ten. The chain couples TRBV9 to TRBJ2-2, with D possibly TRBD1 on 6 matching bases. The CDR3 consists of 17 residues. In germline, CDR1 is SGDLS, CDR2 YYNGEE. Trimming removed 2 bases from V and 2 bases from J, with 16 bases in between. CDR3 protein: CASSVKTGHQNTGELFF. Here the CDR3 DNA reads TGTGCCAGCAGCGTGAAGACGGGACACCAAAACACCGGGGAGCTGTTTTTT. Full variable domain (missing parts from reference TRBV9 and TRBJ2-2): DSGVTQTPKHLITATGQRVTLRCSPRSGDLSVYWYQQSLDQGLQFLIQYYNGEERAKGNILERFSAQQFPDLHSELNLSSLELGDSALYFCASSVKTGHQNTGELFFGEGSRLTVL.

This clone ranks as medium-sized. The CDR3 sequence is CASSRIQGTYNEQFF. In DNA, the CDR3 is TGTGCCAGCAGCAGGATTCAGGGTACCTACAATGAGCAGTTCTTC. The chain links TRBV5-4 to TRBJ2-1, with a possible D match to TRBD1 (5 bases). The CDR3 runs to 15 residues. Trimming took off 4 bases at V and 2 bases at J, with 13 bases between the two ends. The germline CDR1 and CDR2 sequences are SGHNT and YYREEE (reference sequence).

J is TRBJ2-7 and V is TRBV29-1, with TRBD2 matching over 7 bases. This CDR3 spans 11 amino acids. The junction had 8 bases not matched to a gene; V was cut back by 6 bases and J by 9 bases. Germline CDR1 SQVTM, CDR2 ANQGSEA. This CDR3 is CSVHGGVSQYF. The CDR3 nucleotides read TGCAGCGTCCATGGGGGGGTCTCGCAGTACTTC.

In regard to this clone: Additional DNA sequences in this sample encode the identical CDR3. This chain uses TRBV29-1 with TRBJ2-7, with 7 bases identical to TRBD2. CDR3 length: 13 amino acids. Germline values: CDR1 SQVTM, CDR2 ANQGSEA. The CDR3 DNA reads TGCAGGGTGCTTGGGGGGGTCTCCTACGAGCAGTACTTC. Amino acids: CRVLGGVSYEQYF.

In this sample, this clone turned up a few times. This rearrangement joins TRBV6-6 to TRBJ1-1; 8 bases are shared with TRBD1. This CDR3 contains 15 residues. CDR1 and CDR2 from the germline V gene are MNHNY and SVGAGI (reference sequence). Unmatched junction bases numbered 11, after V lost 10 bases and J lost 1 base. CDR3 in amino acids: CAKNYSDRENTEAFF. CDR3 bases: TGTGCCAAAAACTACTCGGACAGGGAGAACACTGAAGCTTTCTTT.

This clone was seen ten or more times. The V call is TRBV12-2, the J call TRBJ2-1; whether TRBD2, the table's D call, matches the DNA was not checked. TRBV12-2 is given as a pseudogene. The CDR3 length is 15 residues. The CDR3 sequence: CASRTTPNSYNEQFF. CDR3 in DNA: TGTGCAAGTCGCACGACTCCTAACTCCTACAATGAGCAGTTCTTC.

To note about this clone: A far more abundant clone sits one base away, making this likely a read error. CDR3: CATRKRQDQPQHF. Here the CDR3 DNA reads TGTGCCACCAGGAAGAGACAGGACCAGCCCCAGCATTTT. V usage is TRBV12-3 or TRBV12-4 and J usage is TRBJ1-5, with D possibly being TRBD1 (6 bases). The CDR3 is made up of 13 amino acids. The V and J ends lost 10 bases and 7 bases respectively, with 17 bases between them.

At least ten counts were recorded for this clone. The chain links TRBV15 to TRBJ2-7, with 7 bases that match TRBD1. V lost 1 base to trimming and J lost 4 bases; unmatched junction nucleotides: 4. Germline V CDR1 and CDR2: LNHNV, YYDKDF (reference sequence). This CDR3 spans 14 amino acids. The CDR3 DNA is TGTGCCACCAGCAGAGGCCAACAGGGGTACGAGCAGTACTTC. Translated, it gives CATSRGQQGYEQYF.

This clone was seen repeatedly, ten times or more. CDR3 protein: CASSETEYQETQYF. The CDR3 nucleotides read TGTGCCAGCAGTGAAACCGAGTACCAAGAGACCCAGTACTTC. The chain uses TRBV2 and TRBJ2-5; no firm D call. Trimming left V 2 bases short and J 0 bases short, with 7 bases between. This CDR3 is 14 amino acids long. Germline values: CDR1 SNHLY, CDR2 FYNNEI.

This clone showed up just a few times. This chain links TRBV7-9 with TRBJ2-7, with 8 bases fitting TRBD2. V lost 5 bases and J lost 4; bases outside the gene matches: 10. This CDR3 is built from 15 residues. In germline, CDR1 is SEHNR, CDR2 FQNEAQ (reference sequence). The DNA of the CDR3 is TGTGCCAGCAGCCCTAGAGGGGGACTAGGGTACGAGCAGTACTTC. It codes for CASSPRGGLGYEQYF.